The 27 T cell receptor beta chains below come from one sample, sequenced in a study of blood T cell repertoires in COVID-19. Profiling relied on immunoSEQ multiplex PCR, and the TCRdb table lists in-frame clones only, not all of them. Of under 70,000 clones in the sample, about nine tenths were seen once. Material: peripheral blood. These receptors were collected from a man older than 75 with acute or convalescent COVID-19.

DNA of the CDR3: TGTGCCAGCAGCAAGCGAACTAGCGGAACCTATCAAGAGACCCAGTACTTC. Translated, it gives CASSKRTSGTYQETQYF. The rearrangement joins TRBV21-1 to TRBJ2-5; TRBD2, the table's D call, was not compared with the DNA. TRBV21-1 is a listed pseudogene. The CDR3 runs to 17 residues.

This chain joins TRBV19 and TRBJ2-6; 7 bases agree with TRBD1. CDR1 and CDR2 from the germline V gene are LNHDA and SQIVND (reference sequence). With V trimmed by 6 bases and J by 0 bases, 5 bases remained unmatched. The CDR3 runs to 16 residues. The CDR3 DNA reads TGTGCCAGTAGACCCAGGGGGAGCTCTGGGGCCAACGTCCTGACTTTC. It is translated as CASRPRGSSGANVLTF.

The J gene is TRBJ2-1, the V gene TRBV10-3; D is possibly TRBD1 (5 bases). The CDR3 is 15 amino acids. Germline CDR1 reads ENHRY; CDR2 reads SYGVKD. Trimming took off 2 bases at V and 2 bases at J, with 10 bases between the two ends. CDR3 bases: TGTGCCATCAGTGAGCAGGGCCTCCCCTACAATGAGCAGTTCTTC. Residues: CAISEQGLPYNEQFF.

This chain uses TRBV18 with TRBJ1-4, with TRBD1 matching 8 bases. This CDR3 is built from 16 residues. After removal of 3 bases from V and 7 bases from J, the junction contained 10 bases not matched to a gene. Germline CDR1 reads KGHSH; CDR2 reads LQKENI. CDR3 nucleotides: TGTGCCAGCTCACCCTCTCAGGGGGCGGCCGGTGAAAAACTGTTTTTT. Its protein is CASSPSQGAAGEKLFF. The complete variable domain, with remaining parts taken from reference TRBV18 and TRBJ1-4, reads NAGVMQNPRHLVRRRGQEARLRCSPMKGHSHVYWYRQLPEEGLKFMVYLQKENIIDESGMPKERFSAEFPKEGPSILRIQQVVRGDSAAYFCASSPSQGAAGEKLFFGSGTQLSVL.

The V and J genes are TRBV7-2 and TRBJ2-5; possible D gene TRBD1, 5 bases. V lost 1 base, J lost 4 bases, and 10 bases lay in between. The CDR3 length is 14 residues. Germline CDR1 SGHTA, CDR2 FQGNSA. CDR3 in DNA: TGTGCCAGCAGCTTAGATTGGACAAGAGAGACCCAGTACTTC. Translation gives CASSLDWTRETQYF. The variable domain in full, with the rest retrieved from reference TRBV7-2 and TRBJ2-5, is GAGVSQSPSNKVTEKGKDVELRCDPISGHTALYWYRQSLGQGLEFLIYFQGNSAPDKSGLPSDRFSAERTGGSVSTLTIQRTQQEDSAVYLCASSLDWTRETQYFGPGTRLLVL.

The chain combines TRBV29-1 with TRBJ1-2, with 7 bases fitting TRBD1. J gave up 8 bases and V 6 bases, and 6 bases lay outside the gene matches. This CDR3 has 11 residues. Per germline, CDR1 SQVTM and CDR2 ANQGSEA. The CDR3, as DNA: TGCAGCGTGAGTACAGGGGACGGCTACACCTTC. Translated, it gives CSVSTGDGYTF.

Here the CDR3 DNA reads TGCGCCAGCAGCGCCCTCTCTCTAGCGGGGGGCTACAATGAGCAGTTCTTC. Its protein is CASSALSLAGGYNEQFF. The chain uses TRBV5-1 and TRBJ2-1; 11 nucleotides match TRBD2. Trimming cost V 4 bases and J 3 bases; bases outside gene matches: 9. Germline assignment: CDR1 SGHRS and CDR2 YFSETQ. The CDR3 sequence is 17 residues long.

The J gene is TRBJ2-1, the V gene TRBV6-4; TRBD2 aligns across 11 bases. After removal of 4 bases from V and 4 bases from J, the junction contained 6 bases not matched to a gene. Germline V gene sequence: CDR1 MRHNA, CDR2 SNTAGT. The length of the CDR3 is 16 residues. The CDR3 DNA is TGTGCCAGCAGTGCCGCTAGCGGGGGGTATTACAATGAGCAGTTCTTC. It translates to CASSAASGGYYNEQFF.

This chain uses TRBV2 with TRBJ2-5, with 12 bases matching TRBD2. CDR1 SNHLY and CDR2 FYNNEI come from the germline V gene. The CDR3 has 16 residues. After removal of 8 bases from V and 5 bases from J, the junction contained 12 bases not matched to a gene. CDR3 sequence: CASSPYTSGGLETQYF. The CDR3, as DNA: TGTGCCAGCTCTCCTTATACTAGCGGGGGGTTGGAGACCCAGTACTTC.

The rearrangement joins TRBV19 to TRBJ1-5; no firm D call. The length of the CDR3 is 15 residues. The V gene lost 1 base and the J gene lost 8 bases, with 15 bases spanning the gap. Germline V CDR1 and CDR2: LNHDA, SQIVND (reference sequence). The CDR3 loop reads CASSIGRAGSEPQHF. CDR3 DNA sequence: TGTGCCAGTAGTATAGGGAGGGCGGGTAGTGAGCCCCAGCATTTT.

The chain links TRBV2 to TRBJ1-2, with unresolved D. The CDR3 has 14 amino acids. Germline CDR1 reads SNHLY; CDR2 reads FYNNEI. The germline V and J ends were trimmed by 7 bases and 4 bases, with 16 bases remaining between them. Here the CDR3 DNA reads TGTGCCAGCACTTTAAACACCCCAGGCTATGGCTACACCTTC. Translation: CASTLNTPGYGYTF.

The chain is built from TRBV5-4 and TRBJ2-7, with TRBD2 matching over 8 bases. The CDR3 is made up of 17 amino acids. Germline values: CDR1 SGHNT, CDR2 YYREEE (reference sequence). V lost 0 bases and J lost 5; bases outside the gene matches: 13. CDR3 protein: CASSLAAGGGQNHEQYF. The DNA of the CDR3 is TGTGCCAGCAGCTTGGCCGCCGGGGGGGGGCAAAACCACGAGCAGTACTTC.

V and J are TRBV11-2 and TRBJ2-7; D ambiguous. Per germline, CDR1 SGHAT and CDR2 FQNNGV. The germline V and J ends were trimmed by 0 bases and 0 bases, with 9 bases remaining between them. CDR3 size: 15 residues. The CDR3 sequence: CASSLDAQASYEQYF. The CDR3 region has the DNA TGTGCCAGCAGCTTAGATGCGCAAGCCTCCTACGAGCAGTACTTC.

The chain uses TRBV30 and TRBJ1-1; D call uncertain. Trimming took 3 bases from V and 4 from J, leaving 9 bases between them. This CDR3 region has 12 residues. CDR1 is GTSNPN and CDR2 is SVGIG in the germline V gene (reference sequence). In DNA, the CDR3 is TGTGCCTGGAGCGAGAGGAGCACTGAAGCTTTCTTT. Its protein product is CAWSERSTEAFF.

V usage is TRBV5-1 and J usage is TRBJ1-1, with 12 bases identical to TRBD1. The germline CDR1 and CDR2 sequences are SGHRS and YFSETQ. V lost 4 bases, J lost 1 base, and 5 bases stayed unmatched. The CDR3 extends over 16 amino acids. CDR3 region: CASSQGQGAGNTEAFF. The CDR3, as DNA: TGCGCCAGCAGCCAGGGACAGGGGGCTGGGAACACTGAAGCTTTCTTT.

The CDR3 DNA is TGCGCCAGCAGCTTACAGGAGCCCGGGGGGGAAAAACTGTTTTTT. This gives the protein CASSLQEPGGEKLFF. The chain is built from TRBV5-1 and TRBJ1-4; a possible D gene is TRBD1 (5 bases). The CDR3 contains 15 residues. The germline V and J ends were trimmed by 2 bases and 8 bases, with 16 bases remaining between them. The germline V gene has CDR1 SGHRS and CDR2 YFSETQ.

V is TRBV18 and J is TRBJ1-1, with D possibly TRBD1 on 5 matching bases. Germline loops: CDR1 KGHSH, CDR2 LQKENI. The CDR3 spans 18 residues. V dropped 4 bases and J dropped 1 base, with 22 bases sitting between them. The CDR3: CASSLTESYRQGNTEAFF. The CDR3 coding sequence is TGTGCCAGCTCACTAACCGAATCATATCGGCAGGGGAACACTGAAGCTTTCTTT.

The J gene is TRBJ2-7, the V gene TRBV5-5; TRBD1 aligns across 7 bases. CDR3 length: 14 amino acids. V lost 6 bases to trimming and J lost 7 bases; unmatched junction nucleotides: 13. CDR1 is SGHKS and CDR2 is YYEKEE in the germline V gene (reference sequence). In DNA, the CDR3 is TGTGCCAGCACCATGACAGGGCTCGTGGGGGAGCAGTACTTC. Translation: CASTMTGLVGEQYF.

The chain combines TRBV9 with TRBJ1-1, with TRBD1 as a possible D gene (6 bases). Germline CDR1 and CDR2: SGDLS and YYNGEE. The CDR3 extends over 13 amino acids. The V end lost 7 bases, the J end lost 4 bases, and 14 bases lay between the germline ends. CDR3 protein: CASRGEGGTEAFF. The DNA of the CDR3 is TGTGCCAGCCGAGGGGAGGGGGGCACTGAAGCTTTCTTT.

The chain employs TRBV6-6 and TRBJ1-5, with 7 positions matching TRBD1. Germline CDR1 and CDR2: MNHNY and SVGAGI (reference sequence). V shed 2 bases, J shed 0 bases, and the junction held 4 bases outside the gene matches. This CDR3 comprises 16 residues. CDR3 coding DNA: TGTGCCAGCAGTTACACAGGGGCGAATAGCAATCAGCCCCAGCATTTT. It yields the protein CASSYTGANSNQPQHF.

This clone appeared once. The genes are TRBV19 and TRBJ2-7, with D perhaps TRBD1 (6 bases). Trimming stripped 4 bases from V and 1 base from J, with 14 bases between. Germline CDR1 reads LNHDA; CDR2 reads SQIVND (reference sequence). This CDR3 is built from 15 residues. The CDR3 is CASSTRQAGSYEQYF. CDR3 DNA: TGTGCCAGTAGTACCCGACAGGCAGGGTCCTACGAGCAGTACTTC. Full variable domain (missing parts from reference TRBV19 and TRBJ2-7): DGGITQSPKYLFRKEGQNVTLSCEQNLNHDAMYWYRQDPGQGLRLIYYSQIVNDFQKGDIAEGYSVSREKKESFPLTVTSAQKNPTAFYLCASSTRQAGSYEQYFGPGTRLTVT.

The chain recombines TRBV5-1 with TRBJ2-3, with D possibly being TRBD2 (5 bases). Germline CDR1 and CDR2: SGHRS and YFSETQ. The CDR3 extends over 15 amino acids. The V end lost 0 bases, the J end lost 5 bases, and 13 bases lay between the germline ends. The CDR3 protein is CASSLDDAEGDTQYF. CDR3 in DNA: TGCGCCAGCAGCTTGGACGACGCAGAGGGAGATACGCAGTATTTT.

The genes are TRBV7-9 and TRBJ1-1, with 10 bases matching TRBD1. Trimming removed 4 bases from V and 5 bases from J; junction bases left unmatched: 7. The CDR3 is made up of 15 amino acids. Germline CDR1 and CDR2: SEHNR and FQNEAQ (reference sequence). CDR3 nucleotide sequence: TGTGCCAGCAGCTCACGGACAGGGGGGGAAACTGAAGCTTTCTTT. Protein product: CASSSRTGGETEAFF.

This chain uses TRBV5-5 with TRBJ2-7, with TRBD2 identical over 10 bases. This CDR3 comprises 16 residues. CDR1 and CDR2 from the germline V gene are SGHKS and YYEKEE (reference sequence). J lost 3 bases, V lost 0 bases, and 6 bases had no gene match. CDR3: CASSLAPSGGFYEQYF. The DNA of the CDR3 is TGTGCCAGCAGCTTGGCCCCTAGCGGGGGTTTCTACGAGCAGTACTTC. Full variable domain (missing parts from reference TRBV5-5 and TRBJ2-7): DAGVTQSPTHLIKTRGQQVTLRCSPISGHKSVSWYQQVLGQGPQFIFQYYEKEERGRGNFPDRFSARQFPNYSSELNVNALLLGDSALYLCASSLAPSGGFYEQYFGPGTRLTVT.

The chain couples TRBV29-1 to TRBJ1-1, with unresolved D. Trimming left V 7 bases short and J 6 bases short, with 9 bases between. The CDR3 consists of 10 residues. CDR1 SQVTM and CDR2 ANQGSEA come from the germline V gene. Written as DNA, the CDR3 is TGCAGCGCCGGGATCTCTGAAGCTTTCTTT. Protein sequence: CSAGISEAFF. The variable domain in full, completed from reference TRBV29-1 and TRBJ1-1, reads SAVISQKPSRDICQRGTSLTIQCQVDSQVTMMFWYRQQPGQSLTLIATANQGSEATYESGFVIDKFPISRPNLTFSTLTVSNMSPEDSSIYLCSAGISEAFFGQGTRLTVV.

The chain employs TRBV28 and TRBJ1-2; tentatively, D is TRBD1 (6 bases). Trimming cost V 7 bases and J 4 bases, with 13 bases left between them. This CDR3 is built from 13 residues. Germline CDR1 is MDHEN and CDR2 is SYDVKM. The CDR3 DNA sequence: TGTGCCAGCAAAGCAGGGGTCGTCTATGGCTACACCTTC. Residues: CASKAGVVYGYTF.

The V call is TRBV7-2, the J call TRBJ1-6; 10 nucleotides agree with TRBD1. The CDR3 length is 15 residues. Germline V gene data show CDR1 as SGHTA and CDR2 as FQGNSA. V shed 2 bases, J shed 10 bases, and the junction held 5 bases outside the gene matches. This chain's CDR3 is CASSLRDRGLSPLHF. CDR3 in DNA: TGTGCCAGCAGCTTACGGGACAGGGGTCTATCACCCCTCCACTTT.